These 20 T cell receptor beta chains were all obtained from the same sample, sequenced in a study of OX40 agonist ivuxolimab in advanced cancers. Measured with immunoSEQ multiplex PCR; TCRdb has only the in-frame clones, and not every one. Found here are under 90,000 clones, approximately 89% of them singletons; the top ten hold around 0.19%. The specimen was CD4+ or CD8+ T cells sorted from blood, collected in a trial of the OX40 agonist ivuxolimab. The receptors were sampled from an adult with an advanced solid tumor such as melanoma, head and neck, liver or kidney cancer.

The chain has TRBV19 and TRBJ2-1; 8 bases line up with TRBD2. Trimming at V came to 3 bases and at J to 8 bases, leaving 9 bases not matched to a gene. The CDR3 spans 15 residues. Germline-derived CDR1 and CDR2 are LNHDA and SQIVND (reference sequence). Here the CDR3 DNA reads TGTGCCAGTAGTATCGGGCGGGGGGCCCGGGATGAGCAGTTCTTC. Protein: CASSIGRGARDEQFF.

This clone was counted a single time. The gene calls are TRBV27 and TRBJ1-2, with D perhaps TRBD1 (5 bases). This CDR3 is built from 14 residues. V gave up 5 bases and J gave up 2 bases, with 12 bases separating them. CDR1 is MNHEY, CDR2 SMNVEV, per germline (reference sequence). The CDR3 is CASSRDGLNYGYTF. In DNA, the CDR3 is TGTGCCAGCAGTCGGGACGGATTGAACTATGGCTACACCTTC.

The chain employs TRBV29-1 and TRBJ2-3; either TRBD1 or TRBD2 may supply D (5 bases each). The V and J ends lost 3 bases and 4 bases respectively, with 8 bases between them. The CDR3 totals 12 residues. Germline V lookup: CDR1 SQVTM, CDR2 ANQGSEA. CDR3 residues: CSVEGVADTQYF. In DNA form, the CDR3 reads TGCAGCGTTGAGGGGGTAGCAGATACGCAGTATTTT.

This clone was seen more than once but under ten times. The rearrangement uses TRBV30 and TRBJ1-5, with 7 bases matching TRBD1. The CDR3 has 13 amino acids. Germline lookup yields CDR1 GTSNPN and CDR2 SVGIG (reference sequence). Trimming at V came to 6 bases and at J to 0 bases, leaving 2 bases not matched to a gene. The CDR3 here is CACRTGSNQPQHF. In nucleotides, the CDR3 is TGTGCCTGTCGGACAGGTAGCAATCAGCCCCAGCATTTT.

This clone was found a few times. This chain joins TRBV5-1 and TRBJ2-1, with 9 bases identical to TRBD2. Germline-derived CDR1 and CDR2 are SGHRS and YFSETQ. The trim removed 5 bases at V and 3 bases at J, leaving 12 bases unmatched. The CDR3 sequence is 17 residues long. The CDR3 here is CASSDFPASGVYNEQFF. The CDR3 bases are TGCGCCAGCAGTGATTTCCCGGCTAGCGGGGTCTACAATGAGCAGTTCTTC.

V and J are TRBV6-1 and TRBJ1-2; D unresolved. The CDR3 extends over 15 amino acids. Trimming shortened V by 0 bases and J by 0 bases, and 8 bases separated the two germline ends. CDR1 is MNHNS, CDR2 SASEGT, per germline. CDR3 bases: TGTGCCAGCAGTGAAGCGTTGGCGCCTAACTATGGCTACACCTTC. Its protein is CASSEALAPNYGYTF.

The rearrangement links TRBV30 to TRBJ2-5; 7 bases line up with TRBD2. Germline V CDR1 and CDR2: GTSNPN, SVGIG (reference sequence). With 3 bases clipped from V and 2 bases from J, the junction kept 6 bases outside the gene matches. The CDR3 runs 14 residues. CDR3 region: CAWRGGLPQETQYF. The CDR3 DNA reads TGTGCCTGGAGGGGGGGACTACCACAAGAGACCCAGTACTTC.

On this clone: The same CDR3 also results from other DNA sequences found in this sample. The J gene is TRBJ1-1, the V gene TRBV29-1, with D unresolved. CDR1 and CDR2 (germline): SQVTM, ANQGSEA. V was shortened by 4 bases and J by 1 base, with 7 bases between the two germline ends. The length of the CDR3 is 12 residues. The DNA of the CDR3 is TGCAGCGTTGTGACTGGGAACACTGAAGCTTTCTTT. Its protein is CSVVTGNTEAFF.

This clone came up a few times. This chain joins TRBV6-1 and TRBJ1-5; the D gene is possibly TRBD1 (5 bases). V gave up 1 base and J gave up 7 bases, with 11 bases separating them. CDR1 and CDR2 (germline): MNHNS, SASEGT. This CDR3 comprises 14 residues. Here the CDR3 DNA reads TGTGCCAGCAGTGAAGTGGGGGTAGTACAGCCCCAGCATTTT. Translating it yields CASSEVGVVQPQHF.

This clone was seen once. J is TRBJ2-3 and V is TRBV10-1; 9 positions agree with TRBD1. The V gene end was trimmed by 0 bases and the J gene end by 4 bases; junction bases not matched to a gene: 2. In germline, CDR1 is WNHNN, CDR2 SYGVQD (reference sequence). This CDR3 is 15 amino acids long. The CDR3 protein is CASSESGQGSDTQYF. DNA for the CDR3: TGCGCCAGCAGTGAGTCGGGACAGGGTTCAGATACGCAGTATTTT.

This clone showed up just once. The gene calls are TRBV6-1 and TRBJ1-1; D not certain. The V and J ends lost 2 bases and 10 bases respectively, with 5 bases between them. The CDR3 sequence is 10 residues long. CDR1 is MNHNS, CDR2 SASEGT, per germline. The CDR3: CASSEFRAFF. Here the CDR3 DNA reads TGTGCCAGCAGTGAATTTCGAGCTTTCTTT.

The CDR3 is CARQVGTDTQYF. The CDR3 region has the DNA TGTGCCAGACAGGTCGGCACAGATACGCAGTATTTT. This chain links TRBV2 with TRBJ2-3; D is possibly TRBD1 (5 bases). The CDR3 runs to 12 residues. Trimming left V 9 bases short and J 1 base short, with 8 bases between. Germline assignment: CDR1 SNHLY and CDR2 FYNNEI.

The V gene is TRBV28, the J gene TRBJ2-7; D is possibly TRBD2 (6 bases). Germline V gene lookup returns CDR1 MDHEN and CDR2 SYDVKM. This CDR3 is 16 amino acids long. Trimming took 10 bases from V and 5 from J, leaving 27 bases between them. CDR3: CATWGGVGTQINEQYF. The CDR3 region has the DNA TGTGCCACCTGGGGCGGGGTCGGTACCCAAATCAACGAGCAGTACTTC.

This chain connects TRBV7-9 to TRBJ1-1, with TRBD1 as a possible D gene (5 bases). CDR1 is SEHNR and CDR2 is FQNEAQ in the germline V gene (reference sequence). Trimming shortened V by 8 bases and J by 4 bases, and 29 bases separated the two germline ends. The CDR3 is made up of 18 amino acids. In DNA, the CDR3 is TGTGCCAGCCTTCCTCGGATCGGGCAGCTGCGCGGGGGCACTGAAGCTTTCTTT. Translated, it gives CASLPRIGQLRGGTEAFF. Together with reference TRBV7-9 and TRBJ1-1, the CDR3 gives the full variable domain: DTGVSQNPRHKITKRGQNVTFRCDPISEHNRLYWYRQTLGQGPEFLTYFQNEAQLEKSRLLSDRFSAERPKGSFSTLEIQRTEQGDSAMYLCASLPRIGQLRGGTEAFFGQGTRLTVV.

The chain uses TRBV18 and TRBJ2-5; D is possibly TRBD1 (5 bases). Germline V CDR1 and CDR2: KGHSH, LQKENI. CDR3 size: 17 residues. The ends were cut back, 3 bases at V and 0 bases at J, with 17 bases in the middle. The CDR3 spells CASSPLQVPYNQETQYF. CDR3 sequence (DNA): TGTGCCAGCTCACCTCTACAGGTTCCCTACAACCAAGAGACCCAGTACTTC.

In its sample, this clone was seen once. The chain combines TRBV19 with TRBJ2-7, with D unclear. V lost 1 base and J lost 7, with 8 bases in between. Germline V gene lookup returns CDR1 LNHDA and CDR2 SQIVND (reference sequence). This CDR3 contains 12 residues. Here the CDR3 DNA reads TGTGCCAGTAGTATAGCGTTGGGTGAGCAGTACTTC. Protein: CASSIALGEQYF.

This clone was counted once. This chain uses TRBV7-6 with TRBJ2-2; D tentatively reads TRBD1 or TRBD2 (6 bases each). V lost 10 bases to trimming and J lost 6 bases, with 15 bases between them. CDR1 and CDR2 (germline): SGHVS, FNYEAQ. The CDR3 extends over 13 amino acids. CDR3 sequence (DNA): TGTGCCACCAACTTTGGGGGGCCCGGGGAGCTGTTTTTT. This encodes CATNFGGPGELFF.

The chain has TRBV5-4 and TRBJ1-5; TRBD1 might be the D (6 bases). Germline CDR1 SGHNT, CDR2 YYREEE (reference sequence). V lost 0 bases to trimming and J lost 5 bases, with 6 bases between them. CDR3 length: 13 amino acids. The CDR3 nucleotides are TGTGCCAGCAGCTTGGACAGGGATCAGCCCCAGCATTTT. This translates into CASSLDRDQPQHF.

V usage is TRBV2 and J usage is TRBJ2-5; no definite D call. The J call may be in error: the DNA end matches TRBJ2-7 better. The CDR3 spans 14 residues. Per germline, CDR1 SNHLY and CDR2 FYNNEI. The CDR3 loop is CASRRSGFGSEQYF. DNA for the CDR3: TGTGCCAGCAGGCGGAGTGGGTTCGGTTCCGAGCAGTACTTC.

This chain links TRBV6-1 with TRBJ1-2; the D is unclear. V lost 1 base, J lost 4 bases, and 10 bases lay in between. Germline V lookup: CDR1 MNHNS, CDR2 SASEGT. The CDR3 extends over 14 amino acids. The CDR3 is CASSEEQTTYGYTF. The CDR3 DNA reads TGTGCCAGCAGTGAAGAGCAGACAACCTATGGCTACACCTTC.